Listed here is a single T cell receptor beta chain. The antigen is undetermined. This entry belongs to a study of cytomegalovirus exposure and HLA in healthy donors. About the study: Early released data had tens of millions of unique TCRs, all coming from HLA-typed donors.

Study observations and caveats: Judged likely to be a sequencing artifact was a cluster of highly shared sequence variants. Generally TCR sequences proved uncommon, though certain public TCRs appeared in numerous donors.

V lost 6 bases to trimming and J lost 2 bases, with 8 bases between them. The CDR3 sequence is 13 residues long. Germline CDR1 reads SNHLY; CDR2 reads FYNNEI. Use of 60 Vbeta and 13 Jbeta primers characterized the PCR. The method was immunoSEQ multiplex PCR; TCRdb's version includes in-frame clones alone and lacks a portion of them. The sample holds about 140,000 clones, roughly three quarters seen once. The sequenced sample consisted of PBMCs. The chain is built from TRBV2 and TRBJ1-5; D is possibly TRBD1 (5 bases). The receptor was derived from a male donor in good health and CMV-seronegative. CDR3 sequence reads: CASRGEGNQPQHF. The DNA of the CDR3 is TGTGCCAGCAGAGGGGAAGGCAATCAGCCCCAGCATTTT.